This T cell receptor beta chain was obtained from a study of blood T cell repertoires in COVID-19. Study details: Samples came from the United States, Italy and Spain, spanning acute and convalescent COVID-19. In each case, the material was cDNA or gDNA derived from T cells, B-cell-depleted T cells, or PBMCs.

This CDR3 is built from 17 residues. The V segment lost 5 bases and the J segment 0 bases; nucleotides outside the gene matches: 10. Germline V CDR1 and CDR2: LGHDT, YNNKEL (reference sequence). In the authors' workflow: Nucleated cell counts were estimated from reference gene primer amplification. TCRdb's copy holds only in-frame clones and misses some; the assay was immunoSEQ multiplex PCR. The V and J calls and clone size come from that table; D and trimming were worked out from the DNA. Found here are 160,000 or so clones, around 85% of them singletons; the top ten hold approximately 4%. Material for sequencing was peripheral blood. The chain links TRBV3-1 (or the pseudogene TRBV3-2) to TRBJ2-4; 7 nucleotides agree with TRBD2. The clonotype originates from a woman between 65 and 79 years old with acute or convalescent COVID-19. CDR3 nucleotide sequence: TGTGCCAGCAGCACCCACGGACTAGAGCTAGCCAAAAACATTCAGTACTTC. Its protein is CASSTHGLELAKNIQYF.